A single sample is the source of the 30 T cell receptor beta chains below, sequenced in a study of blood T cells in healthy people across ages. A J-beta primer mix and a sample-barcoded 5' primer were used in a second PCR of roughly 6 to 11 cycles. Each CDR3 protein is one row after TCRdb ran MiXCR on the 5' RACE reads. Of 550,000 to 750,000 distinct CDR3 sequences listed, around 21% are singletons. Sequenced input: blood. These receptors originate from a man between 70 and 80 years old in good health.

V is TRBV29-1 and J is TRBJ2-2; 11 nucleotides align to TRBD2. The CDR3 contains 17 residues. CDR1 is SQVTM and CDR2 is ANQGSEA in the germline V gene. The CDR3 bases are TGCAACCCCACGGGACTAGCGGAGTTATTGAACACCGGGGAGCTGTTTTTT. As protein: CNPTGLAELLNTGELFF.

CDR3 coding DNA: TGTGCCAGCAGCTTAGCCCATGGACTAGCGGGGGGAGAGCAGTACTTC. This gives the protein CASSLAHGLAGGEQYF. The J gene is TRBJ2-7, the V gene TRBV7-2; 14 positions agree with TRBD2. CDR3 length: 16 residues. Germline V gives CDR1 SGHTA, CDR2 FQGNSA. V lost 0 bases to trimming and J lost 7 bases; unmatched junction nucleotides: 5.

This clonotype appeared a few times. The rearrangement joins TRBV18 to TRBJ2-1; possibly TRBD2 for D (6 bases). The CDR3 runs to 14 residues. Germline CDR1 is KGHSH and CDR2 is LQKENI. Trimming left V 4 bases short and J 8 bases short, with 15 bases between. CDR3 sequence (DNA): TGTGCCAGCTCACTCCCGGGACTGCCCCATGAGCAGTTCTTC. Encoded protein: CASSLPGLPHEQFF.

As for this clonotype: The junction does not match germline at one end; this may be a read error. V and J are TRBV5-1 and TRBJ2-6, with 10 bases matching TRBD1. The CDR3 is 18 residues long. Germline V gene data show CDR1 as SGHRS and CDR2 as YFSETQ. As DNA, the CDR3 is TGCGCCAGCAGCTTGCGGACAGGGGGATCGACTGGGGCCAACGCCCTGACTTTC. Translating it yields CASSLRTGGSTGANALTF.

The V and J genes are TRBV10-3 and TRBJ1-4; D is undetermined. CDR3 length: 13 residues. The germline CDR1 and CDR2 sequences are ENHRY and SYGVKD. Trimming left V 0 bases short and J 8 bases short, with 7 bases between. The CDR3 reads CAISESGGEKLFF. In nucleotides, the CDR3 is TGTGCCATCAGTGAGTCGGGTGGCGAAAAACTGTTTTTT.

This clonotype was counted once. The chain uses TRBV19 and TRBJ2-1, with TRBD1 matching 9 bases. The CDR3 loop spans 14 amino acids. CDR1 and CDR2 from the germline V gene are LNHDA and SQIVND (reference sequence). V lost 1 base to trimming and J lost 8 bases; unmatched junction nucleotides: 3. CDR3 amino acids: CASSIGDRVYEQFF. CDR3 DNA sequence: TGTGCCAGTAGTATAGGGGACAGGGTCTATGAGCAGTTCTTC. Complete variable domain (other parts from reference TRBV19 and TRBJ2-1): DGGITQSPKYLFRKEGQNVTLSCEQNLNHDAMYWYRQDPGQGLRLIYYSQIVNDFQKGDIAEGYSVSREKKESFPLTVTSAQKNPTAFYLCASSIGDRVYEQFFGPGTRLTVL.

This clonotype has a handful of counts. The J gene is TRBJ2-1, the V gene TRBV7-2; the match to TRBD1 covers 8 bases. Trimming removed 4 bases from V and 2 bases from J; junction bases left unmatched: 4. The CDR3 has 15 residues. CDR1 and CDR2 (germline): SGHTA, FQGNSA. The CDR3 DNA follows: TGTGCCAGCAGCTCAGGGGGCTCGACCTACAATGAGCAGTTCTTC. Translating it yields CASSSGGSTYNEQFF.

This chain connects TRBV20-1 to TRBJ2-5, with TRBD1 identical over 11 bases. The end of the DNA aligns better with TRBJ2-1, so the J call may be wrong. Germline-derived CDR1 and CDR2 are DFQATT and SNEGSKA (reference sequence). This CDR3 has 14 residues. The CDR3 DNA follows: TGCAGTGCTATCGGACAGGGGGCCAACAATGAGCAGTTCTTC. This encodes CSAIGQGANNEQFF.

This clonotype occurred a few times. The gene calls are TRBV10-2 and TRBJ2-2; 12 bases align to TRBD2. V gave up 2 bases and J gave up 6 bases; unmatched junction bases: 4. This CDR3 spans 16 amino acids. In germline, CDR1 is WSHSY, CDR2 SAAADI. The CDR3 region is CASSEPLAGGAGELFF. In DNA form, the CDR3 reads TGCGCCAGCAGTGAGCCCCTAGCGGGAGGGGCCGGGGAGCTGTTTTTT.

This clonotype was observed at least ten times. The chain combines TRBV7-2 with TRBJ2-7; the match to TRBD2 covers 8 bases. CDR1 and CDR2 from the germline V gene are SGHTA and FQGNSA. The CDR3 runs to 16 residues. V was clipped by 1 base and J by 0 bases; unmatched bases: 5. In DNA, the CDR3 is TGTGCCAGCAGCTTAGTATCGAGCGGGGGCTCCTACGAGCAGTACTTC. It is translated as CASSLVSSGGSYEQYF.

The rearrangement joins TRBV27 to TRBJ2-7, with D unresolved. V was clipped by 8 bases and J by 0 bases, with 14 bases between them. Germline values: CDR1 MNHEY, CDR2 SMNVEV (reference sequence). The CDR3 extends over 14 amino acids. The CDR3 DNA reads TGTGCCAGCGGGTGGGGAAATCCCTCCTACGAGCAGTACTTC. Its protein is CASGWGNPSYEQYF.

The gene calls are TRBV28 and TRBJ2-5; 13 positions agree with TRBD2. The V and J ends lost 3 bases and 3 bases, in that order; junction bases with no gene match: 10. Germline V gives CDR1 MDHEN, CDR2 SYDVKM. The CDR3 totals 18 residues. Here the CDR3 DNA reads TGTGCCAGCAGTTTCAATCCGGTTGGGACTAGCGGGGAAGAGACCCAGTACTTC. This codes for CASSFNPVGTSGEETQYF.

This chain links TRBV5-1 with TRBJ1-2, with TRBD1 matching over 7 bases. V was clipped by 5 bases and J by 6 bases; unmatched bases: 4. The CDR3 contains 12 residues. From germline, CDR1 is SGHRS and CDR2 YFSETQ. The CDR3 loop is CASRDRDHGYTF. DNA for the CDR3: TGCGCCAGCAGAGACAGGGACCATGGCTACACCTTC.

The chain joins TRBV27 to TRBJ1-4, with D perhaps matching TRBD1 (5 bases). CDR1 is MNHEY and CDR2 is SMNVEV in the germline V gene (reference sequence). The V end lost 2 bases, the J end lost 0 bases, and 19 bases lay between the germline ends. The CDR3 is made up of 19 amino acids. The CDR3 loop is CASSLQGYNWGATNEKLFF. The CDR3 DNA reads as TGTGCCAGCAGTTTACAGGGCTACAATTGGGGGGCAACTAATGAAAAACTGTTTTTT.

The count of this clonotype is one. The rearrangement links TRBV5-4 to TRBJ2-5, with 8 bases aligning to TRBD1. Per germline, CDR1 SGHNT and CDR2 YYREEE (reference sequence). Losses at the gene ends were 6 bases for V and 5 bases for J; bases not matched to a gene: 9. This CDR3 spans 14 amino acids. The CDR3 region has the DNA TGTGCCAGCACAACGGACAGGGCCGCGGAGACCCAGTACTTC. This sequence encodes CASTTDRAAETQYF.

This sequence joins TRBV25-1 and TRBJ1-1; 10 bases map to TRBD1. The CDR3 runs 12 residues. The germline CDR1 and CDR2 sequences are MGHDK and SYGVNS. Germline trimming cut 7 bases from V and 7 bases from J; bases unmatched to any gene: 3. The CDR3 loop is CASMTGGHEAFF. The DNA of the CDR3 is TGTGCCAGCATGACAGGGGGCCATGAAGCTTTCTTT.

This clonotype was seen only a few times. One end of the junction is discordant with germline, which a read error may explain. The V and J genes are TRBV12-5 and TRBJ2-1, with D perhaps matching TRBD1 (5 bases). Per germline, CDR1 LGHNT and CDR2 FRNRAP. This CDR3 comprises 13 residues. CDR3 sequence (DNA): TGTGCTAGTGGGGACACTGGGAACAATGAGCAGTCCTTC. Its translation: CASGDTGNNEQSF.

The chain is built from TRBV2 and TRBJ2-7; 7 bases fit TRBD2. The junction had 9 bases not matched to a gene; V was cut back by 7 bases and J by 6 bases. Germline-derived CDR1 and CDR2 are SNHLY and FYNNEI. The CDR3 has 13 residues. Here the CDR3 DNA reads TGTGCCAGCATGCGGACTAGTTACCGCGAGCAGTACTTC. Its protein product is CASMRTSYREQYF.

This clonotype occurred a few times. The chain combines TRBV15 with TRBJ2-5; D uncertain. This CDR3 comprises 14 residues. Germline CDR1 reads LNHNV; CDR2 reads YYDKDF (reference sequence). Trimming pared 0 bases from V and 4 bases from J, leaving 9 bases between. The CDR3 DNA sequence: TGTGCCACCAGCAGAGATAGAAACCGAGAGACCCAGTACTTC. As protein: CATSRDRNRETQYF.

This clonotype was detected many times. The chain employs TRBV7-2 and TRBJ2-2; no reliable D call. CDR1 and CDR2 from the germline V gene are SGHTA and FQGNSA. CDR3 size: 15 residues. V lost 1 base to trimming and J lost 0 bases, with 6 bases between them. The DNA for the CDR3 is TGTGCCAGCAGCTTAGATAGGGCGAACACCGGGGAGCTGTTTTTT. Protein: CASSLDRANTGELFF.

The sample holds a few counts of this clonotype. The chain carries TRBV12-3 or TRBV12-4 and TRBJ2-5, with unresolved D. The DNA end is more similar to TRBJ2-1, so the J call may be wrong. The CDR3 is 11 amino acids. The CDR3 DNA is TGTGCCTGGAGTCTGGGTAATGAGCAGTTCTTC. It codes for CAWSLGNEQFF.

This clonotype was seen just once. The CDR3 loop is CAISESGTSGRSSYNEQFF. The CDR3 coding sequence is TGTGCCATCAGTGAGTCGGGGACTAGCGGGAGGAGCTCCTACAATGAGCAGTTCTTC. This chain links TRBV10-3 with TRBJ2-1; 15 bases are a match to TRBD2. CDR3 length equals 19 residues. Germline V gives CDR1 ENHRY, CDR2 SYGVKD. V was pared by 0 bases and J by 0 bases, with 3 bases of the junction left unmatched.

This clonotype has just a few counts. The rearrangement uses TRBV5-1 and TRBJ2-5; D is possibly TRBD1 or TRBD2 (6 bases each). V dropped 1 base and J dropped 4 bases, with 17 bases sitting between them. The CDR3 contains 16 residues. CDR1 is SGHRS, CDR2 YFSETQ, per germline. The CDR3 loop reads CASSLFIAEGGETQYF. The CDR3 region has the DNA TGCGCCAGCAGCTTGTTTATAGCGGAGGGGGGAGAGACCCAGTACTTC.

This clonotype was recorded a few times. The chain recombines TRBV7-2 with TRBJ2-1; possibly TRBD1 for D (7 bases). Trimming cost V 5 bases and J 10 bases, with 15 bases left between them. CDR1 and CDR2 (germline): SGHTA, FQGNSA. The CDR3 has 13 amino acids. In DNA, the CDR3 is TGTGCCAGCAGCCAGGGGGGCCCGCGGGAGCAGTTCTTC. This encodes CASSQGGPREQFF.

The rearrangement uses TRBV12-3 or TRBV12-4 and TRBJ2-2; D possibly corresponds to TRBD1 (6 bases). This CDR3 is built from 16 residues. Trimming pared 5 bases from V and 6 bases from J, leaving 19 bases between. The CDR3 here is CASSAPAENRAGELFF. In nucleotides, the CDR3 is TGTGCCAGCAGTGCTCCTGCCGAGAACAGGGCCGGGGAGCTGTTTTTT.

This clonotype has just a few counts. The genes are TRBV28 and TRBJ2-5; D call uncertain. The J call may be mistaken, given a closer DNA end match to TRBJ2-7. This CDR3 is 12 amino acids long. Germline lookup yields CDR1 MDHEN and CDR2 SYDVKM. CDR3 loop: CASSVTSYEQYF. CDR3 DNA sequence: TGTGCCAGCAGCGTGACGTCCTACGAGCAGTACTTC.

This chain links TRBV12-3 or TRBV12-4 with TRBJ2-4; 12 positions match TRBD2. CDR3 size: 17 residues. J lost 1 base, V lost 2 bases, and 3 bases had no gene match. This chain's CDR3 is CASSLMTSGGAKNIQYF. The CDR3, as DNA: TGTGCCAGCAGTTTAATGACTAGCGGGGGTGCCAAAAACATTCAGTACTTC.

Regarding this clonotype: Germline and junction disagree at one end, which may indicate a read error. This chain connects TRBV27 to TRBJ2-1; tentative D call: TRBD2 (7 bases). This CDR3 spans 15 amino acids. Per germline, CDR1 MNHEY and CDR2 SMNVEV (reference sequence). CDR3 coding DNA: TGTGCCAGCAGACGAACGGGGGGCCGGGACAATGGGCAGTTCTTC. Amino acids: CASRRTGGRDNGQFF.

Comments on this clonotype: One base away lies a much larger clone, so this may be a sequencing read error. The chain uses TRBV29-1 and TRBJ2-2; D is possibly TRBD2 (5 bases). The CDR3 consists of 12 residues. Germline CDR1 and CDR2: SQVTM and ANQGSEA. The DNA of the CDR3 is TGCAGCGTTGAAGCGGGTCCCGGGGAGATGTTTTTT. Amino acid sequence: CSVEAGPGEMFF.

About this clonotype itself: Without the conserved terminal phenylalanine or tryptophan, this CDR3 likely stems from a read error. No DNA is shown, since the ends of the CDR3 on it are uncertain; the CDR3 is the one TCRdb lists. The chain links TRBV28 to TRBJ1-2. Germline V gene sequence: CDR1 MDHEN, CDR2 SYDVKM. The CDR3 numbers 14 amino acids, ends counted. CDR3 sequence reads: CASSGQRWLGPTAL.